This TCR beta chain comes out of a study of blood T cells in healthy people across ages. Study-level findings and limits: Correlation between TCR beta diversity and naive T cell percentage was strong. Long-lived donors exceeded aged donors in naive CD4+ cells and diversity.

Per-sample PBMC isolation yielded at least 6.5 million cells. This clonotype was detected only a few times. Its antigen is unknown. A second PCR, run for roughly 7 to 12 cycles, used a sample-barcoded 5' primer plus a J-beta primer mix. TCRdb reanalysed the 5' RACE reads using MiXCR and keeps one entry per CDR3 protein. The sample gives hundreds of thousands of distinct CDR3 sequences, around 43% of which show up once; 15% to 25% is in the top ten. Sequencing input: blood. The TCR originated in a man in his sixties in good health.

The CDR3 here is CSVDSDSYEQYF. Written as DNA, the CDR3 is TGCAGCGTTGATTCTGATTCCTACGAGCAGTACTTC. V usage is TRBV29-1 and J usage is TRBJ2-7; D call uncertain. The CDR3 has 12 residues. Trimming removed 3 bases at V and 1 base at J, with 7 bases between. CDR1 is SQVTM and CDR2 is ANQGSEA in the germline V gene.